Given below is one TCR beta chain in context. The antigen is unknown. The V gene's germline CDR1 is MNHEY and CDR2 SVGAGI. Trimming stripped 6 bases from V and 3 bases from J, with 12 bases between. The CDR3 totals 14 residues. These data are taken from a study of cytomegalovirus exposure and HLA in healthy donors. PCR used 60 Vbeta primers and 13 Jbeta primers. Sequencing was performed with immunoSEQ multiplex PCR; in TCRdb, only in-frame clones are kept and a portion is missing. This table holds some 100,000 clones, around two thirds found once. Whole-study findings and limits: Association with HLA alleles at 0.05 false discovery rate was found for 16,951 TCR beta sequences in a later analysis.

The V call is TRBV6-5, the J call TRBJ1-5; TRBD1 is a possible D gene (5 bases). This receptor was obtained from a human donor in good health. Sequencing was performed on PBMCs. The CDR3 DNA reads TGTGCCAGCAGCCCCGCCAGGGCCAATCAGCCCCAGCATTTT. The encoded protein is CASSPARANQPQHF.